A single sample gave rise to the 29 T cell receptor beta chains below, sequenced in a study of blood T cell repertoires in COVID-19. The data were produced by immunoSEQ multiplex PCR, yet TCRdb's version contains in-frame clones alone and is incomplete. The table records 200,000 to 300,000 clones, about 88% of them present only once. Sequenced input: peripheral blood. Every receptor here comes from a woman in her sixties with COVID-19, enrolled during active disease.

The V call is TRBV19, the J call TRBJ2-3; 9 bases map to TRBD2. Germline V gene data show CDR1 as LNHDA and CDR2 as SQIVND (reference sequence). V lost 5 bases to trimming and J lost 3 bases; unmatched junction nucleotides: 12. CDR3 size: 17 residues. CDR3 nucleotide sequence: TGTGCCAGTAGTGCGAGACCGCTAGCGGGACTGACAGATACGCAGTATTTT. Translated: CASSARPLAGLTDTQYF.

V and J are TRBV2 and TRBJ1-5, with D maybe TRBD1 (6 bases). Per the germline V gene, CDR1 is SNHLY and CDR2 is FYNNEI. V was trimmed by 4 bases and J by 3 bases, leaving 16 bases between them. This CDR3 has 16 amino acids. DNA for the CDR3: TGTGCCAGCAGTGCGGATTCAGGGGACCTCAATCAGCCCCAGCATTTT. Amino acids: CASSADSGDLNQPQHF. The full variable domain, its missing parts supplied by reference TRBV2 and TRBJ1-5, is EPEVTQTPSHQVTQMGQEVILRCVPISNHLYFYWYRQILGQKVEFLVSFYNNEISEKSEIFDDQFSVERPDGSNFTLKIRSTKLEDSAMYFCASSADSGDLNQPQHFGDGTRLSIL.

This chain joins TRBV9 and TRBJ1-5, with 10 bases that match TRBD1. J was trimmed by 5 bases and V by 3 bases; bases with no gene match: 5. This CDR3 is built from 15 residues. Germline CDR1 SGDLS, CDR2 YYNGEE. CDR3 in amino acids: CASSEGQGSYQPQHF. The DNA of the CDR3 is TGTGCCAGCAGCGAGGGACAGGGGAGTTATCAGCCCCAGCATTTT.

This clone was counted only a few times. V is TRBV4-1 and J is TRBJ2-1; possible D gene TRBD1, 6 bases. Germline CDR1 and CDR2: MGHRA and YSYEKL. The CDR3 is 14 residues long. V lost 2 bases and J lost 3, with 8 bases in between. The CDR3 DNA reads as TGCGCCAGCAGCCAACAGGGGTACTACAATGAGCAGTTCTTC. Protein product: CASSQQGYYNEQFF.

The rearrangement links TRBV6-2 or TRBV6-3 to TRBJ2-1, with D possibly matching TRBD2 (5 bases). The CDR3 is made up of 18 amino acids. With 3 bases removed from V and 0 bases from J, the gap between germline ends came to 18 bases. Germline V CDR1 and CDR2: MNHEY, SVGEGT. In DNA form, the CDR3 reads TGTGCCAGCAGTTATGGACGCTCCACTACTAGCTCCTACAATGAGCAGTTCTTC. Protein product: CASSYGRSTTSSYNEQFF.

This clone was seen just once. The V gene is TRBV12-3 or TRBV12-4, the J gene TRBJ2-7; no reliable D call. V dropped 3 bases and J dropped 4 bases, with 10 bases sitting between them. This CDR3 has 13 amino acids. CDR3 in amino acids: CASSFARFYEQYF. In nucleotides, the CDR3 is TGTGCCAGCAGTTTCGCCAGATTTTACGAGCAGTACTTC.

CDR3 in amino acids: CASSTRDRGRYEQYF. The CDR3 DNA is TGTGCCAGCAGTACCCGGGACAGGGGGAGGTACGAGCAGTACTTC. This rearrangement joins TRBV27 to TRBJ2-7; 11 nucleotides agree with TRBD1. This CDR3 is 15 amino acids long. Germline lookup yields CDR1 MNHEY and CDR2 SMNVEV (reference sequence). Unmatched junction bases numbered 7, after V lost 5 bases and J lost 4 bases.

As DNA, the CDR3 is TGTGCCAGCAGCTTGGTAGGGGTGCACACTGAAGCTTTCTTT. This gives the protein CASSLVGVHTEAFF. The V gene is TRBV5-8, the J gene TRBJ1-1; D is perhaps TRBD1 (5 bases). Germline CDR1 is SGHTS and CDR2 is YDEGEE. With 0 bases removed from V and 3 bases from J, the gap between germline ends came to 9 bases. The CDR3 is 14 residues long.

The chain has TRBV25-1 and TRBJ1-2; 8 nucleotides agree with TRBD1. Unmatched junction bases numbered 17, after V lost 9 bases and J lost 8 bases. The germline CDR1 and CDR2 sequences are MGHDK and SYGVNS. The CDR3 contains 15 residues. Here the CDR3 DNA reads TGTGCCAGTCAGGGGGCAGGGGGCCCTCTTCGCGGCTACACCTTC. It yields the protein CASQGAGGPLRGYTF.

This chain uses TRBV14 with TRBJ2-1; 8 bases are a match to TRBD2. J was trimmed by 3 bases and V by 0 bases; bases with no gene match: 7. CDR3 size: 17 residues. Looked up from germline, CDR1 is SGHDN and CDR2 is FVKESK. In nucleotides, the CDR3 is TGTGCCAGCAGCCAAGATCGGGGGGGCATCGTCTACAATGAGCAGTTCTTC. Residues: CASSQDRGGIVYNEQFF.

The CDR3, as DNA: TGTGCCAGCAGCTTGGTCAGGGGGCTCTCCTACAATGAGCAGTTCTTC. It codes for CASSLVRGLSYNEQFF. V is TRBV7-3 and J is TRBJ2-1; 8 bases map to TRBD1. V lost 3 bases, J lost 0 bases, and 4 bases stayed unmatched. This CDR3 spans 16 amino acids. CDR1 is SGHTA, CDR2 FQGTGA, per germline.

The chain has TRBV7-8 and TRBJ1-6, with TRBD1 as a possible D gene (5 bases). The CDR3 is 15 residues long. Deletions cut 6 bases from V and 9 bases from J, with 18 bases between. The germline CDR1 and CDR2 sequences are SGHVS and FQNEAQ. Written as DNA, the CDR3 is TGTGCCAGCAGACCCCCGGAAGGGGATGGTTCACCCCTCCACTTT. Protein product: CASRPPEGDGSPLHF.

The V gene is TRBV7-8, the J gene TRBJ2-1, with 12 bases that match TRBD2. The CDR3 is made up of 15 amino acids. Trimming took 5 bases from V and 8 from J; bases not matched to a gene: 7. Germline-derived CDR1 and CDR2 are SGHVS and FQNEAQ. The CDR3 loop reads CASSIGTSGWDEQFF. As DNA, the CDR3 is TGTGCCAGCAGCATCGGGACTAGCGGGTGGGATGAGCAGTTCTTC. Combining the CDR3 with reference TRBV7-8 and TRBJ2-1 gives the whole variable domain GAGVSQSPRYKVAKRGQDVALRCDPISGHVSLFWYQQALGQGPEFLTYFQNEAQLDKSGLPSDRFFAERPEGSVSTLKIQRTQQEDSAVYLCASSIGTSGWDEQFFGPGTRLTVL.

The chain has TRBV2 and TRBJ1-5; D perhaps matches TRBD1 (6 bases). The germline gives CDR1 SNHLY, CDR2 FYNNEI. Trimming left V 4 bases short and J 4 bases short, with 11 bases between. The CDR3 totals 14 residues. For the CDR3, the DNA is TGTGCCAGCAGTGGGGCCAGGGGAAATCAGCCCCAGCATTTT. Protein product: CASSGARGNQPQHF.

The chain carries TRBV27 and TRBJ2-1; 8 nucleotides align to TRBD1. The germline CDR1 and CDR2 sequences are MNHEY and SMNVEV (reference sequence). This CDR3 comprises 20 residues. Unmatched junction bases numbered 18, after V lost 5 bases and J lost 0 bases. This chain's CDR3 is CASSPQTGVIQYSSYNEQFF. In nucleotides, the CDR3 is TGTGCCAGCAGTCCACAGACAGGGGTAATACAATACTCCTCCTACAATGAGCAGTTCTTC.

The chain is built from TRBV6-5 and TRBJ1-2; 9 positions match TRBD1. Trimming at V came to 6 bases and at J to 2 bases, leaving 7 bases not matched to a gene. The CDR3 extends over 15 amino acids. Germline CDR1 reads MNHEY; CDR2 reads SVGAGI. The CDR3 nucleotides read TGTGCCAGCAGCGCTACGACAGGGGGAAACTATGGCTACACCTTC. It specifies CASSATTGGNYGYTF.

The chain couples TRBV5-1 to TRBJ1-1, with a possible D match to TRBD1 (6 bases). In germline, CDR1 is SGHRS, CDR2 YFSETQ. This CDR3 has 15 amino acids. The germline V and J ends were trimmed by 6 bases and 1 base, with 16 bases remaining between them. As DNA, the CDR3 is TGCGCCAGCACCCGTGATGGACAGACGAACACTGAAGCTTTCTTT. It encodes CASTRDGQTNTEAFF.

The chain has TRBV5-1 and TRBJ1-1; D possibly corresponds to TRBD1 (6 bases). Germline V gives CDR1 SGHRS, CDR2 YFSETQ. The CDR3 has 15 amino acids. V lost 2 bases, J lost 10 bases, and 21 bases lay in between. The chain's CDR3 is CASSFNPPPQGPAFF. In nucleotides, the CDR3 is TGCGCCAGCAGCTTTAACCCACCACCGCAGGGGCCAGCTTTCTTT.

This clone was seen just once. The V call is TRBV5-8, the J call TRBJ2-1, with D tentatively TRBD2 (7 bases). The V end was cut by 4 bases, the J end by 7 bases, with 27 bases between. The length of the CDR3 is 18 residues. The germline V gene has CDR1 SGHTS and CDR2 YDEGEE. The CDR3 sequence: CASSQGLAGGTLRNEQFF. The CDR3 coding sequence is TGTGCCAGCAGCCAGGGGTTAGCGGGCGGGACCCTTCGGAATGAGCAGTTCTTC.

The rearrangement uses TRBV12-3 or TRBV12-4 and TRBJ1-1, with D perhaps TRBD1 (5 bases). V was cut by 7 bases and J by 10 bases, with 19 bases left in between. CDR3 length: 13 residues. The CDR3: CASTYVGPAGAFF. DNA of the CDR3: TGTGCCAGCACCTATGTGGGGCCCGCCGGAGCTTTCTTT.

The chain is built from TRBV5-1 and TRBJ1-4; D ambiguous. This CDR3 is built from 13 residues. Trimming left V 3 bases short and J 3 bases short, with 6 bases between. Germline assignment: CDR1 SGHRS and CDR2 YFSETQ. CDR3 region: CASSSGSNEKLFF. DNA of the CDR3: TGCGCCAGCAGCTCCGGTTCTAATGAAAAACTGTTTTTT.

V usage is TRBV27 and J usage is TRBJ2-2; TRBD1 is a possible D gene (5 bases). In germline, CDR1 is MNHEY, CDR2 SMNVEV (reference sequence). Trimming cost V 4 bases and J 6 bases, with 9 bases left between them. The CDR3 has 13 residues. The CDR3 loop is CASSSQGAGELFF. DNA of the CDR3: TGTGCCAGCAGTTCTCAAGGGGCCGGGGAGCTGTTTTTT.

CDR3 protein: CASGDSGLSSGNTIYF. The CDR3 DNA reads TGTGCTAGTGGGGACTCTGGACTATCCTCTGGAAACACCATATATTTT. The chain links TRBV12-5 to TRBJ1-3, with D unclear. Germline V gene lookup returns CDR1 LGHNT and CDR2 FRNRAP. The germline V and J ends were trimmed by 6 bases and 0 bases, with 15 bases remaining between them. CDR3 length: 16 residues.

This clone was found once. This chain uses TRBV2 with TRBJ2-5; TRBD1 aligns across 9 bases. This CDR3 contains 16 residues. Germline CDR1 is SNHLY and CDR2 is FYNNEI. Trimming at V came to 8 bases and at J to 4 bases, leaving 14 bases not matched to a gene. The CDR3 coding sequence is TGTGCCAGCTGTTCTGTCATAGGGACAGGGATAGAGACCCAGTACTTC. Translation: CASCSVIGTGIETQYF.

The chain carries TRBV5-4 and TRBJ1-5, with D possibly TRBD1 on 5 matching bases. The CDR3 loop spans 14 amino acids. Germline V gene data show CDR1 as SGHNT and CDR2 as YYREEE (reference sequence). V dropped 3 bases and J dropped 9 bases, with 16 bases sitting between them. This CDR3 is CASSSQGSSLPQHF. The CDR3 bases are TGTGCCAGCAGCTCCCAGGGATCCAGCTTGCCCCAGCATTTT.

This sequence joins TRBV19 and TRBJ2-3, with TRBD2 matching 7 bases. CDR1 is LNHDA and CDR2 is SQIVND in the germline V gene (reference sequence). The length of the CDR3 is 14 residues. V dropped 6 bases and J dropped 6; count of bases not matched to a gene: 9. The CDR3 region is CASRGAGRWDTQYF. The CDR3 DNA reads as TGTGCCAGTAGAGGAGCGGGACGGTGGGATACGCAGTATTTT.

CDR3 sequence reads: CASSLAPEQYF. The CDR3 nucleotides are TGTGCCAGCAGTTTGGCACCCGAGCAGTACTTC. This rearrangement joins TRBV28 to TRBJ2-7; no clear D gene. V was trimmed by 3 bases and J by 6 bases, leaving 6 bases between them. The CDR3 runs 11 residues. Germline V gene lookup returns CDR1 MDHEN and CDR2 SYDVKM. The full variable domain, completed using reference TRBV28 and TRBJ2-7, is DVKVTQSSRYLVKRTGEKVFLECVQDMDHENMFWYRQDPGLGLRLIYFSYDVKMKEKGDIPEGYSVSREKKERFSLILESASTNQTSMYLCASSLAPEQYFGPGTRLTVT.

This chain uses TRBV6-1 with TRBJ1-3, with a tentative D call TRBD1 (5 bases). Per the germline V gene, CDR1 is MNHNS and CDR2 is SASEGT. This CDR3 spans 18 amino acids. With 0 bases removed from V and 0 bases from J, the gap between germline ends came to 15 bases. The CDR3 DNA follows: TGTGCCAGCAGTGAAGCGTGGGGGGGATTTCGCTCTGGAAACACCATATATTTT. Its protein product is CASSEAWGGFRSGNTIYF.

The chain links TRBV27 to TRBJ1-6; 9 bases line up with TRBD1. The CDR3 length is 18 residues. Germline loops: CDR1 MNHEY, CDR2 SMNVEV (reference sequence). Trimming at V came to 3 bases and at J to 0 bases, leaving 6 bases not matched to a gene. The CDR3 DNA follows: TGTGCCAGCAGTTTCCGGGACAGGGTAGACTCCTATAATTCACCCCTCCACTTT. Residues: CASSFRDRVDSYNSPLHF.